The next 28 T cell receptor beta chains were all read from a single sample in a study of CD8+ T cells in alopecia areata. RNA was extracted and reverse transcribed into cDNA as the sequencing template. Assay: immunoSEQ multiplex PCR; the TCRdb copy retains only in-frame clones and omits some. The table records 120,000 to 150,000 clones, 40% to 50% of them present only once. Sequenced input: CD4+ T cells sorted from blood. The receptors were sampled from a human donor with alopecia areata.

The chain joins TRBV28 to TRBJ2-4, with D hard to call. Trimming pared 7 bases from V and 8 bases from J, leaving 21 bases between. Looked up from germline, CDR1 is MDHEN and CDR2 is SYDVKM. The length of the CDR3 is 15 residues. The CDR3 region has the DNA TGTGCCAGCACCCACCCGGGCCAGCCTTTGGACATTCAGTACTTC. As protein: CASTHPGQPLDIQYF. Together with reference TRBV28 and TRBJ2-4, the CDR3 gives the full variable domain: DVKVTQSSRYLVKRTGEKVFLECVQDMDHENMFWYRQDPGLGLRLIYFSYDVKMKEKGDIPEGYSVSREKKERFSLILESASTNQTSMYLCASTHPGQPLDIQYFGAGTRLSVL.

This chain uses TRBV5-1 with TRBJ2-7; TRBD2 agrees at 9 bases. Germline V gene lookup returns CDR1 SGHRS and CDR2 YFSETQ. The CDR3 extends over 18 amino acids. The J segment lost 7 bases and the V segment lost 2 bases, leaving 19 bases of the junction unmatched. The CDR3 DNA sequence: TGCGCCAGCAGCTTTAATGCGGGAGGGCCGTCCGAACCTCGGGAGCAGTACTTC. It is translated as CASSFNAGGPSEPREQYF.

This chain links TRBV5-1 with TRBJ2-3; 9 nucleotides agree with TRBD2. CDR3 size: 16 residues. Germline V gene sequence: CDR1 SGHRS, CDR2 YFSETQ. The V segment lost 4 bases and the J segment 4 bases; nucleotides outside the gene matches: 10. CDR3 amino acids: CASSLSGRINPDTQYF. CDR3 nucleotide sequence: TGCGCCAGCAGCCTTAGCGGGAGAATCAACCCAGATACGCAGTATTTT.

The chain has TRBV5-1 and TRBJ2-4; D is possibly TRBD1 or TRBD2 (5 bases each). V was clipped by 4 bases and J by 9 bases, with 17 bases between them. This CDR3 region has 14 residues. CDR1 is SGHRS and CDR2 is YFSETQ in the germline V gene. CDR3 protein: CASSPGQGQGIQYF. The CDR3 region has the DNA TGCGCCAGCAGCCCGGGGCAAGGTCAAGGCATTCAGTACTTC.

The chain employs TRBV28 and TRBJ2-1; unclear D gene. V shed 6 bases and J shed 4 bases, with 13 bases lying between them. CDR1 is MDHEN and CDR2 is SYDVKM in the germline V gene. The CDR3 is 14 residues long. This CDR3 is CASRVIGQYNEQFF. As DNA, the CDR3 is TGTGCCAGCAGAGTCATAGGGCAGTACAATGAGCAGTTCTTC.

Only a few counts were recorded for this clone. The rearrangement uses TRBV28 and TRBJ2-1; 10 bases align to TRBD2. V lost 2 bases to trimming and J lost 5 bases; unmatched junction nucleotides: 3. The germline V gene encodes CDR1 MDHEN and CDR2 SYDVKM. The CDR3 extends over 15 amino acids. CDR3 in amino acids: CASSLPSGGNNEQFF. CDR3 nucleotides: TGTGCCAGCAGTTTACCTAGCGGGGGCAACAATGAGCAGTTCTTC.

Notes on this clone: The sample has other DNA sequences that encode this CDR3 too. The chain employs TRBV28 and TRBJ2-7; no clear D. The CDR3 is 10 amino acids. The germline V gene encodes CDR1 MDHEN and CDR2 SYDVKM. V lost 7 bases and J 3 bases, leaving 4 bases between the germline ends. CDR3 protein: CASTGYEQYF. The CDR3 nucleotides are TGTGCCAGCACCGGCTACGAGCAGTACTTC.

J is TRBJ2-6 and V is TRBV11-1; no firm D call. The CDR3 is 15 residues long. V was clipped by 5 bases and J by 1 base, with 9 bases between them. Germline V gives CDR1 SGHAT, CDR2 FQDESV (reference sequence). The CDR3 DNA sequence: TGTGCCAGCAGCCTCGTGGTTTCTGGGGCCAACGTCCTGACTTTC. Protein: CASSLVVSGANVLTF.

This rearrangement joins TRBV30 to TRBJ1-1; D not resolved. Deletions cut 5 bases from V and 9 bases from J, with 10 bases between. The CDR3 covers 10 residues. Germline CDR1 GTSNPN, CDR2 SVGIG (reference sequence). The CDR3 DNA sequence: TGTGCCTGGTTGAGAACCAAAGCTTTCTTT. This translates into CAWLRTKAFF. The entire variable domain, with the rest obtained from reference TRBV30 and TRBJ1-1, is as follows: SQTIHQWPATLVQPVGSPLSLECTVEGTSNPNLYWYRQAAGRGLQLLFYSVGIGQISSEVPQNLSASRPQDRQFILSSKKLLLSDSGFYLCAWLRTKAFFGQGTRLTVV.

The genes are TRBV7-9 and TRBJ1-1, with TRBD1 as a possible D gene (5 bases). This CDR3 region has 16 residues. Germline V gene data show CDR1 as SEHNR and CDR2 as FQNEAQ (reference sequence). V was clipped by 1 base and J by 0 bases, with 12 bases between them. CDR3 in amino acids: CASSLGPGQLNTEAFF. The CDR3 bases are TGTGCCAGCAGCTTAGGTCCGGGGCAACTGAACACTGAAGCTTTCTTT.

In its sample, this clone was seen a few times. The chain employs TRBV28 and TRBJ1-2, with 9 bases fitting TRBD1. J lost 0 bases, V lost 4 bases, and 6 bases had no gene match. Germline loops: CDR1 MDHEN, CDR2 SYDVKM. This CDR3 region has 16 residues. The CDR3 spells CASSSGTGLANYGYTF. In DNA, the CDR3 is TGTGCCAGCAGTTCCGGGACAGGGTTGGCTAACTATGGCTACACCTTC.

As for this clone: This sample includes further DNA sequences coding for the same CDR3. The CDR3 loop reads CASSAGYNEQFF. The CDR3 DNA sequence: TGCGCCAGCTCAGCGGGTTACAATGAGCAGTTCTTC. The chain links TRBV5-1 to TRBJ2-1; TRBD2 is a possible D gene (6 bases). The CDR3 is made up of 12 amino acids. Trimming pared 7 bases from V and 4 bases from J, leaving 9 bases between. Germline values: CDR1 SGHRS, CDR2 YFSETQ. Full variable domain (remainder filled in from reference TRBV5-1 and TRBJ2-1): KAGVTQTPRYLIKTRGQQVTLSCSPISGHRSVSWYQQTPGQGLQFLFEYFSETQRNKGNFPGRFSGRQFSNSRSEMNVSTLELGDSALYLCASSAGYNEQFFGPGTRLTVL.

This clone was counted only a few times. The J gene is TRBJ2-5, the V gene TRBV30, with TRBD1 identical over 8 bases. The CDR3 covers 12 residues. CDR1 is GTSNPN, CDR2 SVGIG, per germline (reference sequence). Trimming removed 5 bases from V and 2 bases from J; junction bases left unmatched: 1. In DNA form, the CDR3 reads TGTGCCTGGGGGACAGGTCAAGAGACCCAGTACTTC. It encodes CAWGTGQETQYF.

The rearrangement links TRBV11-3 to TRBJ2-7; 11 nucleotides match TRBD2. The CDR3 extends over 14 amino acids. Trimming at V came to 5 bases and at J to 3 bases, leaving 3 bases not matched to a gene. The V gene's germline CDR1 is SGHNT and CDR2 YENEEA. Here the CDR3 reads CASSPGTSGYEQYF. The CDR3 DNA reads TGTGCCAGCAGCCCCGGGACTAGCGGCTACGAGCAGTACTTC.

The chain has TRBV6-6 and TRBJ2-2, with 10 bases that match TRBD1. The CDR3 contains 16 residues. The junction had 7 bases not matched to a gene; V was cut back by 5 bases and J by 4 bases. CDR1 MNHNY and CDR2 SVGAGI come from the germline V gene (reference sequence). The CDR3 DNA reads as TGTGCCAGCAGTCCGGGACAGGGGAAAGGCACCGGGGAGCTGTTTTTT. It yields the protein CASSPGQGKGTGELFF.

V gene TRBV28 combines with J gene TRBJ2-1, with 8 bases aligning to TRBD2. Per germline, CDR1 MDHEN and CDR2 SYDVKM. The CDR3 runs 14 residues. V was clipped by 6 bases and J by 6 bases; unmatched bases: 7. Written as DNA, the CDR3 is TGTGCCAGCAGGCCGGGACTAGACGTCAATGAGCAGTTCTTC. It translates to CASRPGLDVNEQFF.

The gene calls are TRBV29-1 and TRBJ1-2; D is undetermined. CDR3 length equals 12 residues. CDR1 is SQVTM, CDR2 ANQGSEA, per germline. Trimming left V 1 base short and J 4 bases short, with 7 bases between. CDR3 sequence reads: CSVEVVTYGYTF. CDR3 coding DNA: TGCAGCGTTGAAGTTGTTACCTATGGCTACACCTTC.

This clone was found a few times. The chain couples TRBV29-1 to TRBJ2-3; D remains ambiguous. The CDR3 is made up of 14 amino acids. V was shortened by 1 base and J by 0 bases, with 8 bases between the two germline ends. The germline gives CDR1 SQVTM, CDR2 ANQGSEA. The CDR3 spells CSVEARLSTDTQYF. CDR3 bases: TGCAGCGTTGAAGCCAGACTCAGCACAGATACGCAGTATTTT.

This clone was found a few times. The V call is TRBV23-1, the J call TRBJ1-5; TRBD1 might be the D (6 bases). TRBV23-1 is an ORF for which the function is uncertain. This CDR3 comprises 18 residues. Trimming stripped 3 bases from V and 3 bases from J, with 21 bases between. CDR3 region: CASSHFNGGQRHNQPQHF. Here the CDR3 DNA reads TGCGCCAGCAGTCATTTTAATGGGGGGCAGAGACACAATCAGCCCCAGCATTTT.

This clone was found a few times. The CDR3 region has the DNA TGTGCCATCACCGGGACAGCCGGGGGCTCCTACAATGAGCAGTTCTTC. Translating it yields CAITGTAGGSYNEQFF. This sequence joins TRBV10-3 and TRBJ2-1, with D possibly being TRBD1 (7 bases). The CDR3 length is 16 residues. V was cut by 7 bases and J by 0 bases, with 16 bases left in between. Germline V gene lookup returns CDR1 ENHRY and CDR2 SYGVKD.

The CDR3 DNA is TGTGCCACCAGCCCCCTAGGGGTTATCCTCACAGATACGCAGTATTTT. Translating gives CATSPLGVILTDTQYF. The chain couples TRBV15 to TRBJ2-3, with D possibly matching TRBD1 (5 bases). Germline V gene lookup returns CDR1 LNHNV and CDR2 YYDKDF (reference sequence). This CDR3 is 16 amino acids long. Trimming removed 5 bases from V and 2 bases from J, with 17 bases in between.

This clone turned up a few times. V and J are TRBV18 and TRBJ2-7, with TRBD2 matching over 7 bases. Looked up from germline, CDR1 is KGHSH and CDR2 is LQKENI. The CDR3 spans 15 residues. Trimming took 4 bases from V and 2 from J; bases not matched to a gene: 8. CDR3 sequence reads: CASSRPGLPTYEQYF. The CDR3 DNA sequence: TGTGCCAGCTCACGTCCGGGACTACCTACCTACGAGCAGTACTTC. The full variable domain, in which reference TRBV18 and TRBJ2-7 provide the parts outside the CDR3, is NAGVMQNPRHLVRRRGQEARLRCSPMKGHSHVYWYRQLPEEGLKFMVYLQKENIIDESGMPKERFSAEFPKEGPSILRIQQVVRGDSAAYFCASSRPGLPTYEQYFGPGTRLTVT.

CDR3 loop: CASSLNGIYQETQYF. In nucleotides, the CDR3 is TGCGCCAGCAGCTTGAACGGGATCTACCAAGAGACCCAGTACTTC. J is TRBJ2-5 and V is TRBV5-1; D possibly corresponds to TRBD2 (5 bases). Trimming stripped 1 base from V and 0 bases from J, with 10 bases between. The CDR3 spans 15 residues. Germline V lookup: CDR1 SGHRS, CDR2 YFSETQ.

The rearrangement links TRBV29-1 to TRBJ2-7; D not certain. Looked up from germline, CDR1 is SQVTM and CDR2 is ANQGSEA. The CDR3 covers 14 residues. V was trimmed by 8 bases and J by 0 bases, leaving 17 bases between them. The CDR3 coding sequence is TGCAGCTATTCTTCCCGGGTAGACTCCTACGAGCAGTACTTC. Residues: CSYSSRVDSYEQYF.

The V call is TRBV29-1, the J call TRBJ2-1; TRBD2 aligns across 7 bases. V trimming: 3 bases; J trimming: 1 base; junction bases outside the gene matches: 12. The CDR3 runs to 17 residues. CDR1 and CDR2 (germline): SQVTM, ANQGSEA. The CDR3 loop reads CSVDGGSVRSSYNEQFF. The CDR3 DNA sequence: TGCAGCGTTGACGGCGGGAGCGTGAGATCTTCCTACAATGAGCAGTTCTTC.

The CDR3 DNA sequence: TGCGCCAGCAGCTTGGAAGGAGACCTGAACCAGCCCCAGCATTTT. Translated, it gives CASSLEGDLNQPQHF. V usage is TRBV5-1 and J usage is TRBJ1-5; D is ambiguous. Trimming cost V 0 bases and J 7 bases, with 14 bases left between them. This CDR3 contains 15 residues. Germline V gene sequence: CDR1 SGHRS, CDR2 YFSETQ.

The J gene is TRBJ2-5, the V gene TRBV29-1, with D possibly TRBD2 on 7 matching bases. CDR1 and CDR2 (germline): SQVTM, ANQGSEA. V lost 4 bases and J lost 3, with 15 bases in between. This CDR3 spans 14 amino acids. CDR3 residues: CSVARGRGKETQYF. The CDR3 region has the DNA TGCAGCGTTGCAAGGGGGAGGGGGAAAGAGACCCAGTACTTC.

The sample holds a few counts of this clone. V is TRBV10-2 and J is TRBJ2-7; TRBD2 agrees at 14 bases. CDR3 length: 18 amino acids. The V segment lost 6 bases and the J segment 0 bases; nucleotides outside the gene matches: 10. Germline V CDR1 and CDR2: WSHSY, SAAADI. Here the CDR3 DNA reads TGCGCCAGCAGGATGGGACTAGCGGGAGCTGGGAGCTCCTACGAGCAGTACTTC. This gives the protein CASRMGLAGAGSSYEQYF.